What follows are 14 T cell receptor beta chains derived from one specimen sequenced in a study of human T cells and chemical hapten exposure. One entry per CDR3 protein results from TCRdb running MiXCR on the RACE reads. There are tens of thousands of distinct CDR3 sequences in the sample; 9.9% occur only once, and around 16% lies in the top ten. Described time point: patch test 3, about 24 weeks after DPC sensitization. Regarding treatment: therapeutic diphenylcyclopropenone sensitization with weekly scalp DPC. This sample comprised whole blood, obtained in connection with sensitization to the hapten diphenylcyclopropenone (DPC). These receptors all stem from a woman aged 40 to 55 with alopecia areata. Some clones in this sample may be carry-over from other donors' samples.

There are many counts of this clonotype. V is TRBV29-1 and J is TRBJ2-2; D is perhaps TRBD1 (5 bases). The germline V gene encodes CDR1 SQVTM and CDR2 ANQGSEA. CDR3 length: 13 residues. With 5 bases removed from V and 3 bases from J, the gap between germline ends came to 10 bases. The CDR3 DNA sequence: TGCAGCGTTTCAGGGTGGGACACCGGGGAGCTGTTTTTT. The encoded protein is CSVSGWDTGELFF.

This chain joins TRBV18 and TRBJ1-1; D gene ambiguous. Germline values: CDR1 KGHSH, CDR2 LQKENI. V gave up 5 bases and J gave up 1 base, with 5 bases separating them. This CDR3 is 12 amino acids long. CDR3 region: CASSIGNTEAFF. As DNA, the CDR3 is TGTGCCAGCTCAATCGGGAACACTGAAGCTTTCTTT.

This clonotype came up many times. The chain recombines TRBV4-2 with TRBJ1-5; D is unresolved. CDR3 length equals 13 residues. Trimming removed 3 bases at V and 0 bases at J, with 3 bases between. Germline assignment: CDR1 LGHNA and CDR2 YNFKEQ. The CDR3 here is CASSQDSNQPQHF. In nucleotides, the CDR3 is TGTGCCAGCAGCCAGGATAGCAATCAGCCCCAGCATTTT.

The CDR3 is CAWTGSVGAPLHF. The CDR3, as DNA: TGTGCCTGGACCGGATCTGTCGGGGCTCCCCTCCACTTT. The rearrangement links TRBV30 to TRBJ1-6; tentative D call: TRBD1 (5 bases). The V end was cut by 4 bases, the J end by 13 bases, with 17 bases between. The CDR3 is made up of 13 amino acids. The germline V gene has CDR1 GTSNPN and CDR2 SVGIG (reference sequence). The entire variable domain, with the rest obtained from reference TRBV30 and TRBJ1-6, is as follows: SQTIHQWPATLVQPVGSPLSLECTVEGTSNPNLYWYRQAAGRGLQLLFYSVGIGQISSEVPQNLSASRPQDRQFILSSKKLLLSDSGFYLCAWTGSVGAPLHFGNGTRLTVT.

This chain connects TRBV5-1 to TRBJ2-7; D might be TRBD2 (5 bases). Germline CDR1 is SGHRS and CDR2 is YFSETQ. The length of the CDR3 is 13 residues. The ends were cut back, 2 bases at V and 5 bases at J, with 11 bases in the middle. The CDR3 here is CASSFEGMDEQYF. CDR3 DNA sequence: TGCGCCAGCAGCTTTGAGGGAATGGACGAGCAGTACTTC.

This clonotype showed up many times. This rearrangement joins TRBV6-1 to TRBJ1-6; TRBD1 aligns across 8 bases. V lost 4 bases and J lost 7; bases outside the gene matches: 3. This CDR3 has 14 residues. Germline lookup yields CDR1 MNHNS and CDR2 SASEGT. The CDR3 DNA sequence: TGTGCCAGCAGTGCGACAGGGGAGAATTCACCCCTCCACTTT. Translating it yields CASSATGENSPLHF.

There are many counts of this clonotype. The V gene is TRBV28, the J gene TRBJ2-7, with TRBD2 identical over 7 bases. The junction had 12 bases not matched to a gene; V was cut back by 6 bases and J by 1 base. The CDR3 sequence is 16 residues long. Germline V lookup: CDR1 MDHEN, CDR2 SYDVKM. CDR3 sequence: CASSSGTTFGSYEQYF. The CDR3 nucleotides read TGTGCCAGCAGCTCCGGGACTACCTTCGGGTCCTACGAGCAGTACTTC.

This clonotype was seen repeatedly, ten times or more. The V gene is TRBV15, the J gene TRBJ1-1; no clear D. V shed 0 bases and J shed 10 bases, with 15 bases lying between them. Per the germline V gene, CDR1 is LNHNV and CDR2 is YYDKDF (reference sequence). This CDR3 comprises 14 residues. CDR3 sequence: CATSRDDGSRGAFF. DNA of the CDR3: TGTGCCACCAGCAGAGATGACGGATCCCGGGGAGCTTTCTTT.

This clonotype was observed at least ten times. V and J are TRBV9 and TRBJ2-1, with TRBD2 matching over 15 bases. Losses at the gene ends were 4 bases for V and 13 bases for J; bases not matched to a gene: 9. The CDR3 has 15 residues. Germline V lookup: CDR1 SGDLS, CDR2 YYNGEE. Here the CDR3 reads CASSPWTSGGATQFF. The CDR3 DNA sequence: TGTGCCAGCAGCCCGTGGACTAGCGGGGGGGCTACACAGTTCTTC. Supplemented by reference TRBV9 and TRBJ2-1, the full variable domain reads DSGVTQTPKHLITATGQRVTLRCSPRSGDLSVYWYQQSLDQGLQFLIQYYNGEERAKGNILERFSAQQFPDLHSELNLSSLELGDSALYFCASSPWTSGGATQFFGPGTRLTVL.

This chain links TRBV29-1 with TRBJ1-1; D is unresolved. V gave up 4 bases and J gave up 4 bases, with 10 bases separating them. CDR3 length: 12 amino acids. The germline gives CDR1 SQVTM, CDR2 ANQGSEA. CDR3: CSVVRGSTEAFF. In nucleotides, the CDR3 is TGCAGCGTTGTCCGGGGATCCACTGAAGCTTTCTTT. Using reference TRBV29-1 and TRBJ1-1 for the parts outside the CDR3, the full variable domain is SAVISQKPSRDICQRGTSLTIQCQVDSQVTMMFWYRQQPGQSLTLIATANQGSEATYESGFVIDKFPISRPNLTFSTLTVSNMSPEDSSIYLCSVVRGSTEAFFGQGTRLTVV.

This clonotype was found many times. V gene TRBV7-8 combines with J gene TRBJ2-3; the D is unclear. There are 16 residues in the CDR3. V dropped 1 base and J dropped 7 bases, with 18 bases sitting between them. Germline CDR1 is SGHVS and CDR2 is FQNEAQ. Written as DNA, the CDR3 is TGTGCCAGCAGCTTAGGGGGTCAAGCGCTCCAGTATACGCAGTATTTT. Encoded protein: CASSLGGQALQYTQYF.

This clonotype was recorded many times. This chain joins TRBV6-2 or TRBV6-3 and TRBJ2-3, with 11 bases lining up with TRBD1. Germline CDR1 is MNHEY and CDR2 is SVGEGT. V trimming: 6 bases; J trimming: 4 bases; junction bases outside the gene matches: 3. The CDR3 is 14 amino acids. CDR3 protein: CASSLGQGADTQYF. In DNA, the CDR3 is TGTGCCAGCAGCCTGGGACAGGGGGCAGATACGCAGTATTTT.

The rearrangement links TRBV14 to TRBJ2-3, with TRBD1 as a possible D gene (6 bases). CDR3 length: 13 residues. Germline values: CDR1 SGHDN, CDR2 FVKESK. Trimming removed 6 bases from V and 4 bases from J, with 11 bases in between. The CDR3 region has the DNA TGTGCCAGCAGTGAACAGGGCGCAGATACGCAGTATTTT. This encodes CASSEQGADTQYF.

This clonotype appeared a few times. The chain is built from TRBV18 and TRBJ1-2; possibly TRBD1 for D (5 bases). V was shortened by 8 bases and J by 0 bases, with 22 bases between the two germline ends. CDR1 is KGHSH and CDR2 is LQKENI in the germline V gene. This CDR3 has 17 amino acids. CDR3 DNA sequence: TGTGCCAGCACCACCATGGCCAGAACAGGTCCTAACTATGGCTACACCTTC. This translates into CASTTMARTGPNYGYTF.